This TCR beta chain was found in a study of human T cells and chemical hapten exposure. The time point: patch test 3, about 24 weeks after DPC sensitization. Treatment denoted: therapeutic diphenylcyclopropenone sensitization with weekly scalp DPC. Via MiXCR, TCRdb re-called the RACE reads, giving one row per CDR3 protein. The table lists some 97,000 distinct CDR3 sequences, 25% to 30% of them singletons. The V segment lost 1 base and the J segment 1 base; nucleotides outside the gene matches: 20. This CDR3 is 22 amino acids long. In germline, CDR1 is DFQATT, CDR2 SNEGSKA (reference sequence). This clonotype was found a few times.

This chain joins TRBV20-1 and TRBJ2-2; 11 nucleotides agree with TRBD2. Here the sequenced sample was whole blood, taken in connection with sensitization to the hapten diphenylcyclopropenone (DPC). This sequence originates from a man aged 40-49 years with alopecia areata. Some clones in this sample may be carry-over from other donors' samples. The CDR3 sequence: CSARASGTSGSSLGLNTGELFF. CDR3 nucleotide sequence: TGCAGTGCTAGAGCCTCCGGAACTAGCGGGAGCTCCCTCGGTTTGAACACCGGGGAGCTGTTTTTT.